The 19 T cell receptor beta chains below all came from one sample that was sequenced in a study of T cell therapy after organ transplantation. The protocol was immunoSEQ multiplex PCR, while the TCRdb copy is restricted to in-frame clones and leaves out a portion. The sample has about 21,000 clones, 84% seen once. These receptors are not linked to any known antigen. As for time point: 20-29 weeks after completion of therapy. The material sequenced was CD8+ T cells from blood, taken after autologous CMV-specific T cell therapy. Receptors were obtained from a human patient who had received a solid organ transplant and had CMV disease. Some T cells here may be from the graft donor.

The chain combines TRBV9 with TRBJ2-4, with 11 bases lining up with TRBD1. Germline CDR1 SGDLS, CDR2 YYNGEE. The V gene end was trimmed by 5 bases and the J gene end by 7 bases; junction bases not matched to a gene: 11. This CDR3 region has 16 residues. In DNA, the CDR3 is TGTGCCAGCAGTGGATTCGGACAGGGGGCTGGTAACATTCAGTACTTC. It codes for CASSGFGQGAGNIQYF. Based on the CDR3 plus reference TRBV9 and TRBJ2-4, the full variable domain is DSGVTQTPKHLITATGQRVTLRCSPRSGDLSVYWYQQSLDQGLQFLIQYYNGEERAKGNILERFSAQQFPDLHSELNLSSLELGDSALYFCASSGFGQGAGNIQYFGAGTRLSVL.

In its sample, this clone was seen a few times. This chain links TRBV4-3 with TRBJ2-1, with 8 nucleotides matching TRBD1. This CDR3 is 15 amino acids long. V lost 0 bases and J lost 5; bases outside the gene matches: 3. Germline V gene lookup returns CDR1 LGHNA and CDR2 YSLEER. This chain's CDR3 is CASSQDGTGNNEQFF. DNA for the CDR3: TGCGCCAGCAGCCAAGATGGGACAGGTAACAATGAGCAGTTCTTC.

This clone came up once. This sequence joins TRBV7-9 and TRBJ2-1, with 7 bases matching TRBD1. The CDR3 is 16 residues long. The germline gives CDR1 SEHNR, CDR2 FQNEAQ (reference sequence). The trim removed 5 bases at V and 4 bases at J, leaving 11 bases unmatched. The CDR3 is CASSHRTGASYNEQFF. The DNA for the CDR3 is TGTGCCAGCAGCCATCGGACAGGAGCTTCATACAATGAGCAGTTCTTC.

The gene calls are TRBV7-3 and TRBJ2-1; D tentatively fits TRBD1 or TRBD2 (6 bases each). The V gene lost 2 bases and the J gene lost 4 bases, with 21 bases spanning the gap. Germline CDR1 is SGHTA and CDR2 is FQGTGA. The CDR3 loop spans 18 amino acids. CDR3 sequence reads: CASSLEGGGSTSYNEQFF. CDR3 nucleotides: TGTGCCAGCAGCTTAGAGGGGGGTGGCAGCACTTCGTACAATGAGCAGTTCTTC.

This chain links TRBV4-3 with TRBJ2-5; 7 bases map to TRBD1. The tail of the sequence fits TRBJ2-7 better, so the J call may be wrong. CDR3 size: 14 residues. The germline gives CDR1 LGHNA, CDR2 YSLEER. The CDR3 DNA reads as TGCGCCAGCAGCCCTGACAGGGCGAAGTACGAGCAGTACTTC. Amino acid sequence: CASSPDRAKYEQYF.

The gene calls are TRBV6-5 and TRBJ2-5, with D perhaps assigned TRBD1 or TRBD2 (6 bases each). V gave up 10 bases and J gave up 1 base, with 10 bases separating them. This CDR3 is 12 amino acids long. In germline, CDR1 is MNHEY, CDR2 SVGAGI. CDR3 sequence reads: CATTGAQETQYF. DNA of the CDR3: TGTGCCACCACGGGGGCCCAAGAGACCCAGTACTTC.

V gene TRBV11-2 combines with J gene TRBJ2-2; D is possibly TRBD1 (5 bases). This CDR3 contains 18 residues. V gave up 5 bases and J gave up 0 bases, with 19 bases separating them. The germline gives CDR1 SGHAT, CDR2 FQNNGV. CDR3 DNA sequence: TGTGCCAGCAGCACCTTGGGCGGCCAGGGCTCGAACACCGGGGAGCTGTTTTTT. Translated: CASSTLGGQGSNTGELFF.

This clone was picked up one time. The V and J genes are TRBV2 and TRBJ2-5; D possibly matches TRBD1 or TRBD2 (6 bases each). The CDR3 consists of 13 residues. Per the germline V gene, CDR1 is SNHLY and CDR2 is FYNNEI. V dropped 7 bases and J dropped 5 bases, with 14 bases sitting between them. The CDR3 region has the DNA TGTGCCAGCACCATAGGGGGGAGGGAGACCCAGTACTTC. This translates into CASTIGGRETQYF.

The rearrangement uses TRBV28 and TRBJ1-1; D is undetermined. This CDR3 is 13 amino acids long. In germline, CDR1 is MDHEN, CDR2 SYDVKM. The V gene lost 6 bases and the J gene lost 4 bases, with 12 bases spanning the gap. The CDR3 loop reads CASRAEGFTEAFF. The CDR3 nucleotides read TGTGCCAGCAGGGCGGAGGGCTTCACTGAAGCTTTCTTT.

The V and J genes are TRBV27 and TRBJ2-7; 11 nucleotides match TRBD2. Looked up from germline, CDR1 is MNHEY and CDR2 is SMNVEV (reference sequence). The CDR3 sequence is 15 residues long. Losses at the gene ends were 2 bases for V and 5 bases for J; bases not matched to a gene: 5. Here the CDR3 reads CASSLTSGSHHEQYF. CDR3 sequence (DNA): TGTGCCAGCAGTTTAACTAGCGGGAGTCACCACGAGCAGTACTTC.

The chain recombines TRBV7-9 with TRBJ2-7, with TRBD1 as a possible D gene (6 bases). V dropped 4 bases and J dropped 5 bases, with 9 bases sitting between them. CDR3 length: 12 residues. Germline-derived CDR1 and CDR2 are SEHNR and FQNEAQ (reference sequence). The CDR3 here is CASSSTGNEQYF. CDR3 nucleotides: TGTGCCAGCAGCTCTACAGGGAACGAGCAGTACTTC.

The rearrangement uses TRBV7-8 and TRBJ1-2; weak D call: TRBD1 (5 bases). Germline assignment: CDR1 SGHVS and CDR2 FQNEAQ. The V gene lost 5 bases and the J gene lost 4 bases, with 11 bases spanning the gap. CDR3 size: 13 residues. The CDR3 loop reads CASSTPGSYGYTF. The DNA for the CDR3 is TGTGCCAGCAGCACCCCAGGGAGCTATGGCTACACCTTC.

This chain connects TRBV5-1 to TRBJ2-1, with 8 bases fitting TRBD2. Trimming cost V 0 bases and J 8 bases; bases outside gene matches: 10. The CDR3 is 16 residues long. CDR1 and CDR2 from the germline V gene are SGHRS and YFSETQ. The CDR3 sequence is CASSLVRREGFDEQFF. Here the CDR3 DNA reads TGCGCCAGCAGCTTGGTGCGTCGGGAGGGGTTTGATGAGCAGTTCTTC.

The chain combines TRBV2 with TRBJ1-1, with a tentative D call TRBD1 (6 bases). Germline loops: CDR1 SNHLY, CDR2 FYNNEI. Between the trimmed V and J ends, which lost 8 bases and 3 bases, there was a span of 16 bases. This CDR3 has 14 amino acids. CDR3 in DNA: TGTGCCAGCGGCACAGGTTCAGGGGACACTGAAGCTTTCTTT. It codes for CASGTGSGDTEAFF.

In this sample, this clone turned up a few times. The chain couples TRBV19 to TRBJ1-2; D unclear. The CDR3 runs to 15 residues. Trimming took 1 base from V and 1 from J, leaving 10 bases between them. CDR1 and CDR2 (germline): LNHDA, SQIVND (reference sequence). For the CDR3, the DNA is TGTGCCAGTAGTATAGTTGGGAGGGATAACTATGGCTACACCTTC. Amino acid sequence: CASSIVGRDNYGYTF.

Only a few counts were recorded for this clone. The chain is built from TRBV19 and TRBJ1-1, with 7 bases identical to TRBD1. The V gene end was trimmed by 4 bases and the J gene end by 4 bases; junction bases not matched to a gene: 6. The CDR3 loop spans 14 amino acids. Germline-derived CDR1 and CDR2 are LNHDA and SQIVND (reference sequence). Here the CDR3 DNA reads TGTGCCAGTAGTACCTGGGACAGTCGCACTGAAGCTTTCTTT. This translates into CASSTWDSRTEAFF.

The chain is built from TRBV4-3 and TRBJ2-1, with 8 bases identical to TRBD1. J lost 7 bases, V lost 3 bases, and 2 bases had no gene match. The germline V gene encodes CDR1 LGHNA and CDR2 YSLEER. CDR3 length equals 13 residues. The CDR3 region has the DNA TGCGCCAGCAGCCACGGACAGGGTAATGAGCAGTTCTTC. Its translation is CASSHGQGNEQFF.

V gene TRBV7-3 combines with J gene TRBJ1-2, with D perhaps TRBD1 (6 bases). This CDR3 has 16 amino acids. V lost 3 bases and J 5 bases, leaving 19 bases between the germline ends. Looked up from germline, CDR1 is SGHTA and CDR2 is FQGTGA. CDR3 sequence (DNA): TGTGCCAGCAGCTTTTCTTTCACAGGGACGCATTATGGCTACACCTTC. As protein: CASSFSFTGTHYGYTF. Full variable domain (rest looked up from reference TRBV7-3 and TRBJ1-2): GAGVSQTPSNKVTEKGKYVELRCDPISGHTALYWYRQSLGQGPEFLIYFQGTGAADDSGLPNDRFFAVRPEGSVSTLKIQRTERGDSAVYLCASSFSFTGTHYGYTFGSGTRLTVV.

A note on this clone: In the same sample, other DNA sequences code for this CDR3. This sequence joins TRBV6-5 and TRBJ2-7; 8 positions match TRBD2. Losses at the gene ends were 5 bases for V and 3 bases for J; bases not matched to a gene: 6. Per the germline V gene, CDR1 is MNHEY and CDR2 is SVGAGI. CDR3 length: 14 residues. In DNA form, the CDR3 reads TGTGCCAGCAGTCACGGGGGGGGCGGCTACGAGCAGTACTTC. Translating it yields CASSHGGGGYEQYF.